This paragraph covers one T cell receptor (beta chain) sequence. Both 60 Vbeta primers and 13 Jbeta primers went into the PCR. Here immunoSEQ multiplex PCR was the method, and the copy in TCRdb shows in-frame clones only, minus some. The sample includes under 200,000 clones, around 77% of them seen just once. This record comes from a study of cytomegalovirus exposure and HLA in healthy donors. The germline V gene has CDR1 GTSNPN and CDR2 SVGIG (reference sequence). The CDR3 covers 16 residues. The ends lost 1 base at V and 1 base at J; junction bases unmatched: 8. This sequence joins TRBV30 and TRBJ2-7, with 9 bases matching TRBD1. The clonotype comes from a man aged 45-65 years in good health and CMV-seropositive. The sample consisted of PBMCs. The CDR3: CAWSGLETGGSYEQYF. The CDR3 nucleotides are TGTGCCTGGAGTGGACTGGAGACAGGGGGATCCTACGAGCAGTACTTC.